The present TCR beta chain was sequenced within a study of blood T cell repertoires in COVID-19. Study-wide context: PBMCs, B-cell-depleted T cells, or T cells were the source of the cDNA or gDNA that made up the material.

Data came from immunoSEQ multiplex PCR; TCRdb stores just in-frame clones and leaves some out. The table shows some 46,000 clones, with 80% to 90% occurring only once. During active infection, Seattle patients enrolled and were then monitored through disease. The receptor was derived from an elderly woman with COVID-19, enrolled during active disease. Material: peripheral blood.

CDR3 sequence (DNA): TGTGCCAGCAGCGGACGACTAGCAGGGTACAATGAGCAGTTCTTC. Its translation: CASSGRLAGYNEQFF. V and J are TRBV9 and TRBJ2-1; 7 nucleotides agree with TRBD2. This CDR3 region has 15 residues. The germline CDR1 and CDR2 sequences are SGDLS and YYNGEE. V gave up 3 bases and J gave up 4 bases; unmatched junction bases: 7.